The TCR beta chain described here comes from a study of control samples from healthy donors and cancer patients. Here immunoSEQ multiplex PCR was the method, and the copy in TCRdb shows in-frame clones only, minus some. The repertoire includes some 74,000 clones, about 94% of them detected once, and 2.8% sits in the top ten. V shed 0 bases, J shed 2 bases, and the junction held 5 bases outside the gene matches. Per germline, CDR1 MGHDK and CDR2 SYGVNS. This CDR3 is 16 amino acids long. The sequence came from a young woman in good health. The specimen was blood. The V call is TRBV25-1, the J call TRBJ2-3; 7 positions agree with TRBD2. CDR3 DNA sequence: TGTGCCAGCAGTGAATATAGAGCGGGGAACACAGATACGCAGTATTTT. It encodes CASSEYRAGNTDTQYF.